A selection of T cell receptor beta chains follows, all from one sample in a study of blood T cell repertoires in COVID-19. Profiled with immunoSEQ multiplex PCR; TCRdb holds only in-frame clones, not every one. The table shows 150,000 to 200,000 clones, with 84% occurring only once. Material for sequencing was peripheral blood. These receptors were collected from a human donor with acute or convalescent COVID-19. The donor label of this sample is uncertain. The CDR3 runs from the conserved cysteine through the conserved F or W. Fields, in order: J gene, D gene, clone size, V gene, CDR3 DNA, CDR3 protein. D genes are given only for firm matches. Only part of the rows carry a size: once, few, many, or a class if the clone is expanded.

>TRBJ2-2|TRBD2|NA|TRBV10-1
TGCGCCAGCAGTGATGCCGCTAGCGGGAAGAAGGAGCTGTTTTTT
CASSDAASGKKELFF
>TRBJ2-7|TRBD2|NA|TRBV6-5
TGTGCCAGCAGTCGTGCGGGGGGTACTTACGAGCAGTACTTC
CASSRAGGTYEQYF
>TRBJ1-4|NA|NA|TRBV28
TGTGCCAGCAGTGGCTCCAGGGGTGGGGTTGAAAAACTGTTTTTT
CASSGSRGGVEKLFF
>TRBJ1-4|NA|NA|TRBV4-2
TGTGCCAGCAGCCAAGAGGGCAGGCCCACAACTAATGAAAAACTGTTTTTT
CASSQEGRPTTNEKLFF
>TRBJ1-2|NA|NA|TRBV29-1
TGCAGCGTTGGGGAGGGAAATGGCTACACCTTC
CSVGEGNGYTF
>TRBJ2-1|NA|NA|TRBV12-3/TRBV12-4
TGTGCCAGCAGTGGTAGCGACGGGGAGCAGTTCTTC
CASSGSDGEQFF
>TRBJ2-5|TRBD1|NA|TRBV10-3
TGTGCCATCAGTGAAGAAGGACAGGGAGGAGAGACCCAGTACTTC
CAISEEGQGGETQYF
>TRBJ1-1|NA|NA|TRBV7-9
TGTGCCAGCAGCTTAGGATCACAGGCTAACACTGAAGCTTTCTTT
CASSLGSQANTEAFF
>TRBJ2-1|TRBD1|once|TRBV5-1
TGCGCCAGCACCCGAGGGACAGGGGGCGAAAATGAGCAGTTCTTC
CASTRGTGGENEQFF
>TRBJ2-5|TRBD1|NA|TRBV5-6
TGTGCCAGCAGCTCGGGACAGGGGTGGAGGGAGACCCAGTACTTC
CASSSGQGWRETQYF
>TRBJ2-5|TRBD1|NA|TRBV19
TGTGCCAGTAGTATAGTTTGGGGGACAGGGGGAGAGACCCAGTACTTC
CASSIVWGTGGETQYF
>TRBJ1-2|NA|once|TRBV6-5
TGTGCCAGCAGTCTGAGGGGGTCTAGTGGCTACACCTTC
CASSLRGSSGYTF
>TRBJ2-3|TRBD1|NA|TRBV19
TGTGCCACCGGGGACAGGCGGACAGATACGCAGTATTTT
CATGDRRTDTQYF
>TRBJ2-1|TRBD2|once|TRBV4-1
TGCGCCAGCAGCCACGGGACTAGTGCTTACAATGAGCAGTTCTTC
CASSHGTSAYNEQFF
>TRBJ1-1|TRBD1|NA|TRBV29-1
TGCAGCGTTCTTTCAGGGGGCGGGGGAGAAGCTTTCTTT
CSVLSGGGGEAFF
>TRBJ1-2|NA|once|TRBV3-1/TRBV3-2
TGTGCCAGCAGCCTAACTTTAGGGGCCAGTGATGGCTACACCTTC
CASSLTLGASDGYTF
>TRBJ2-7|TRBD1|NA|TRBV7-8
TGTGCCAGCAGCTTAGCGCGGACAGGGGATAATTTTAGAGCCTACGAGCAGTACTTC
CASSLARTGDNFRAYEQYF
>TRBJ2-7|TRBD1|NA|TRBV28
TGTGCCAGCTCCAGGACAGGCGGGTCCCCCTACGAGCAGTACTTC
CASSRTGGSPYEQYF
>TRBJ2-1|NA|NA|TRBV5-1
TGCGCCAGCAGCCCGGACAGCTCCTACAATGAGCAGTTCTTC
CASSPDSSYNEQFF
>TRBJ1-2|TRBD1|NA|TRBV4-1
TGCGCCAGCAGCCTTCCGACAGGGGACTATGGCTACACCTTC
CASSLPTGDYGYTF
>TRBJ1-3|NA|NA|TRBV2
TGTGCCAGCAGTGAGGCTGGGGGGGCGGGAGGAAACACCATATATTTT
CASSEAGGAGGNTIYF
>TRBJ2-2|NA|NA|TRBV18
TGTGCCAGTAGAATGACAGAGAACACCGGGGAGCTGTTTTTT
CASRMTENTGELFF
>TRBJ2-1|TRBD2|NA|TRBV28
TGTGCCAGCAGTTCGAGCGGGAGTGGAGGCAATGAGCAGTTCTTC
CASSSSGSGGNEQFF
>TRBJ1-3|NA|few|TRBV3-1/TRBV3-2
TGTGCCAGCAGCTGGTCAGGGAGGTCCGGAAACACCATATATTTT
CASSWSGRSGNTIYF
>TRBJ2-3|TRBD2|NA|TRBV11-3
TGTGCCAGCAGCTTAGGGACTAGGGTCCCAGATACGCAGTATTTT
CASSLGTRVPDTQYF
>TRBJ2-7|TRBD1|NA|TRBV6-5
TGTGCCAGCAGAGGACAGGGCCTCTCCTACGAGCAGTACTTC
CASRGQGLSYEQYF
>TRBJ2-7|TRBD1|NA|TRBV19
TGTGCCAGTAGCGGACAGGGGGTAACCTACGAGCAGTACTTC
CASSGQGVTYEQYF
>TRBJ1-3|NA|NA|TRBV5-4
TGTGCCAGCAGCCGCGGGGCAGGGAGAGACACCATATATTTT
CASSRGAGRDTIYF
>TRBJ2-3|TRBD2|once|TRBV30
TGTGCCTGGAGTGTAGACTCCTTCGGGGGTAGCGGGGGGGAATCTAGCACAGATACGCAGTATTTT
CAWSVDSFGGSGGESSTDTQYF
>TRBJ2-3|TRBD2|NA|TRBV7-3
TGTGCCACCGCGCGGGAGGGAGGCCCAGATACGCAGTATTTT
CATAREGGPDTQYF
>TRBJ2-1|TRBD1|NA|TRBV6-5
TGTGCCAGCAGTTCTGGGACAGGAAAGCAGTTCTTC
CASSSGTGKQFF
>TRBJ1-2|TRBD1|NA|TRBV30
TGTGCCTGGAGCTCAGGGGGAGGCTACACCTTC
CAWSSGGGYTF
>TRBJ1-2|NA|NA|TRBV11-2
TGTGCCAGCAGCCCGCCGGACAGTGAGGTCACCTTC
CASSPPDSEVTF
>TRBJ2-5|TRBD2|NA|TRBV7-2
TGTGCCAGCAGCTTAGACGGGGGAGGGCTGCCTTGGACCCAGTACTTC
CASSLDGGGLPWTQYF
>TRBJ2-7|TRBD2|NA|TRBV5-6
TGTGCCAGCAGCTTCTTAGGACTAGCGGCAACCTACGAGCAGTACTTC
CASSFLGLAATYEQYF
>TRBJ1-4|NA|NA|TRBV4-2
TGTGCCAGCAGCCCCCAAAGCAGGGATTCTAATGAAAAACTGTTTTTT
CASSPQSRDSNEKLFF
>TRBJ1-5|NA|NA|TRBV19
TGTGCCAGTAGTATTTCCGGACAGAGCAATCAGCCCCAGCATTTT
CASSISGQSNQPQHF
>TRBJ2-1|TRBD2|NA|TRBV5-4
TGTGCCAGCAGCGTCCTACTGGCGGGGGGACTCAATGAGCAGTTCTTC
CASSVLLAGGLNEQFF
>TRBJ1-3|TRBD1|NA|TRBV19
TGTGCCAGTAGCTCTTTCTTCCCGGGACGGGACAGGGCATCGGGAAACACCATATATTTT
CASSSFFPGRDRASGNTIYF
>TRBJ1-3|NA|NA|TRBV30
TGTGCCTGGAGTGAGCGGGGGTCTGGAAACACCATATATTTT
CAWSERGSGNTIYF
>TRBJ2-1|TRBD2|NA|TRBV10-2
TGCGCCAGCAGGCCTAGCGGGTTAAACAATGAGCAGTTCTTC
CASRPSGLNNEQFF
>TRBJ2-1|NA|NA|TRBV12-3/TRBV12-4
TGTGCCAGCAGTCCACAGGCTGAGCAGTTCTTC
CASSPQAEQFF
>TRBJ2-1|NA|NA|TRBV5-1
TGCGCCAGCAGCCTCGGACAGAGCAATGAGCAGTTCTTC
CASSLGQSNEQFF
>TRBJ2-1|TRBD2|NA|TRBV2
TGTGCCAGCAGGCCCCGGGATGTTAGCGGGGTATACAATGAGCAGTTCTTC
CASRPRDVSGVYNEQFF
>TRBJ2-5|TRBD1|NA|TRBV9
TGTGCCAGCAGCTTCGGACAGGGGGAAGAGACCCAGTACTTC
CASSFGQGEETQYF
>TRBJ1-1|NA|NA|TRBV20-1
TGCAGTGCTAGTGGCAGGGCCTATGGGAACACTGAAGCTTTCTTT
CSASGRAYGNTEAFF
>TRBJ2-3|TRBD2|NA|TRBV7-3
TGTGCCAGCAGCCATAGAGGACTAGGCGACACAGATACGCAGTATTTT
CASSHRGLGDTDTQYF
>TRBJ1-4|TRBD1|NA|TRBV19
TGTGCCAGTAGCCACGGGACAGGCGAAGAAAAACTGTTTTTT
CASSHGTGEEKLFF
>TRBJ2-3|NA|once|TRBV7-3
TGTGCCAGCAGCTCCGAGGCAGATACGCAGTATTTT
CASSSEADTQYF